Shown below are 26 T cell receptor beta chains from a single sample sequenced in a study of CD8 T cells in ankylosing spondylitis. TCRdb passed the 5' RACE reads through MiXCR, listing each CDR3 protein once. Among approximately 290,000 distinct CDR3 sequences listed, less than 25% were seen once. The material sequenced was blood, either unsorted or a sorted T cell fraction (not recorded which). These receptors all stem from a female donor with ankylosing spondylitis or in good health (not recorded which).

The table lists this clonotype with a few counts. The chain has TRBV7-2 and TRBJ2-5, with D perhaps matching TRBD1 or TRBD2 (5 bases each). Germline V lookup: CDR1 SGHTA, CDR2 FQGNSA. The CDR3 has 15 residues. Deletions cut 6 bases from V and 5 bases from J, with 19 bases between. For the CDR3, the DNA is TGTGCCAGCAGGGATTCGGGACGGGGCCTGGAGACCCAGTACTTC. Translation: CASRDSGRGLETQYF.

This clonotype was found many times. This chain links TRBV12-3 or TRBV12-4 with TRBJ2-6; D might be TRBD2 (6 bases). V was clipped by 5 bases and J by 0 bases, with 11 bases between them. The CDR3 totals 16 residues. The DNA of the CDR3 is TGTGCCAGCAGTCAAGGAGGGTTCTCTGGGGCCAACGTCCTGACTTTC. Translating gives CASSQGGFSGANVLTF.

This clonotype has only a few counts. The rearrangement joins TRBV6-1 to TRBJ1-5, with 10 bases that match TRBD1. Germline V gene lookup returns CDR1 MNHNS and CDR2 SASEGT. The CDR3 covers 15 residues. After removal of 9 bases from V and 4 bases from J, the junction contained 9 bases not matched to a gene. Here the CDR3 reads CASRQGAQRNQPQHF. The CDR3 bases are TGTGCCAGTAGACAGGGGGCGCAAAGGAATCAGCCCCAGCATTTT.

The chain uses TRBV11-3 and TRBJ1-1; D remains unclear. Trimming stripped 6 bases from V and 3 bases from J, with 11 bases between. This CDR3 is 13 amino acids long. The germline V gene has CDR1 SGHNT and CDR2 YENEEA. The CDR3 bases are TGTGCCAGCAGTTCTGACAAATACACTGAAGCTTTCTTT. Amino acid sequence: CASSSDKYTEAFF.

This clonotype was counted a few times. The J gene is TRBJ2-5, the V gene TRBV20-1, with D unclear. Germline CDR1 and CDR2: DFQATT and SNEGSKA (reference sequence). V was pared by 5 bases and J by 3 bases, with 16 bases between. There are 14 residues in the CDR3. The CDR3 nucleotides are TGCAGTGCTCCAAGCCTGTTTCTCGAAGAGACCCAGTACTTC. Amino acids: CSAPSLFLEETQYF.

This rearrangement joins TRBV5-6 to TRBJ2-5, with 14 bases aligning to TRBD2. J gave up 4 bases and V 7 bases, and 15 bases lay outside the gene matches. CDR1 and CDR2 from the germline V gene are SGHDT and YYEEEE. The CDR3 runs 18 residues. CDR3 amino acids: CASQPDGAGLAGVETQYF. As DNA, the CDR3 is TGTGCCAGCCAGCCGGACGGGGCGGGACTAGCGGGAGTAGAGACCCAGTACTTC.

V and J are TRBV20-1 and TRBJ2-1, with 11 bases lining up with TRBD2. The CDR3 has 14 amino acids. After removal of 3 bases from V and 4 bases from J, the junction contained 2 bases not matched to a gene. Germline-derived CDR1 and CDR2 are DFQATT and SNEGSKA (reference sequence). The CDR3 DNA follows: TGCAGTGCTAGTGCTAGCGGGAGGTACAATGAGCAGTTCTTC. The encoded protein is CSASASGRYNEQFF.

Only a few counts were recorded for this clonotype. The chain links TRBV4-3 to TRBJ2-6; 8 positions agree with TRBD2. The CDR3 has 20 amino acids. Unmatched junction bases numbered 12, after V lost 0 bases and J lost 2 bases. CDR1 is LGHNA and CDR2 is YSLEER in the germline V gene. The CDR3 DNA reads as TGCGCCAGCAGCCAAGATCAGGGTTTAGCGGGACTCACTGGGGCCAACGTCCTGACTTTC. This codes for CASSQDQGLAGLTGANVLTF.

The rearrangement joins TRBV6-1 to TRBJ2-7, with a tentative D call TRBD2 (5 bases). Trimming left V 5 bases short and J 0 bases short, with 14 bases between. This CDR3 region has 15 residues. Germline CDR1 and CDR2: MNHNS and SASEGT. CDR3 protein: CASSSRESGSYEQYF. The CDR3 DNA reads as TGTGCCAGCAGTTCAAGGGAGTCTGGCTCCTACGAGCAGTACTTC.

V is TRBV3-1 and J is TRBJ2-1; D is uncertain. This CDR3 is built from 16 residues. The V end was cut by 4 bases, the J end by 2 bases, with 15 bases between. CDR1 LGHDT and CDR2 YNNKEL come from the germline V gene (reference sequence). The chain's CDR3 is CASSPRRGYTYNEQFF. The CDR3, as DNA: TGTGCCAGCAGCCCAAGAAGAGGCTACACCTACAATGAGCAGTTCTTC.

The rearrangement joins TRBV6-2 or TRBV6-3 to TRBJ1-2; D is unclear. V dropped 6 bases and J dropped 7 bases, with 15 bases sitting between them. The CDR3 spans 13 residues. From germline, CDR1 is MNHEY and CDR2 SVGEGT. The CDR3 DNA is TGTGCCAGCAGAGAAGGTCCCGCGGGTGGCTACACCTTC. Protein product: CASREGPAGGYTF.

This chain joins TRBV7-6 and TRBJ2-2; 8 bases are a match to TRBD1. Germline-derived CDR1 and CDR2 are SGHVS and FNYEAQ. The CDR3 consists of 16 residues. The V gene end was trimmed by 4 bases and the J gene end by 4 bases; junction bases not matched to a gene: 8. The CDR3 sequence: CASSSDRGRVTGELFF. The CDR3, as DNA: TGTGCCAGCAGCTCCGACAGGGGTAGAGTCACCGGGGAGCTGTTTTTT.

The V call is TRBV20-1, the J call TRBJ2-5, with D possibly TRBD2 on 5 matching bases. The CDR3 contains 13 residues. V dropped 4 bases and J dropped 2 bases, with 11 bases sitting between them. CDR1 is DFQATT and CDR2 is SNEGSKA in the germline V gene (reference sequence). This chain's CDR3 is CSAILAGQETQYF. Written as DNA, the CDR3 is TGCAGTGCTATTCTAGCAGGTCAAGAGACCCAGTACTTC.

The chain links TRBV2 to TRBJ1-5; D remains unclear. V lost 11 bases to trimming and J lost 4 bases, with 12 bases between them. The CDR3 spans 12 residues. Germline V gives CDR1 SNHLY, CDR2 FYNNEI. CDR3 protein: CALGRGNQPQHF. CDR3 nucleotides: TGTGCCCTAGGACGGGGAAATCAGCCCCAGCATTTT.

This clonotype was observed a handful of times. CDR3 nucleotides: TGCAGCGTTGTTCGATCGGGGAACACTGAAGCTTTCTTT. Protein sequence: CSVVRSGNTEAFF. This rearrangement joins TRBV29-1 to TRBJ1-1, with no clear D. Looked up from germline, CDR1 is SQVTM and CDR2 is ANQGSEA. The CDR3 has 13 amino acids. V was cut by 4 bases and J by 1 base, with 10 bases left in between.

This clonotype was detected ten times or more. This chain links TRBV12-3 or TRBV12-4 with TRBJ2-5; D possibly corresponds to TRBD2 (6 bases). The CDR3 runs to 14 residues. Trimming removed 6 bases from V and 1 base from J, with 12 bases in between. The CDR3 loop is CASRASEGQETQYF. The CDR3 DNA is TGTGCCAGCAGGGCCTCGGAGGGCCAAGAGACCCAGTACTTC.

V usage is TRBV10-1 and J usage is TRBJ2-1; 9 bases agree with TRBD2. The ends lost 11 bases at V and 6 bases at J; junction bases unmatched: 11. CDR1 is WNHNN, CDR2 SYGVQD, per germline (reference sequence). This CDR3 comprises 14 residues. In nucleotides, the CDR3 is TGCGCCGGGCGTAGCGGGAGACAGCGCAATGAGCAGTTCTTC. Protein product: CAGRSGRQRNEQFF.

The J gene is TRBJ1-1, the V gene TRBV18; 9 bases match TRBD1. There are 14 residues in the CDR3. CDR1 and CDR2 from the germline V gene are KGHSH and LQKENI. With 3 bases clipped from V and 4 bases from J, the junction kept 3 bases outside the gene matches. This chain's CDR3 is CASSPTGGVTEAFF. CDR3 in DNA: TGTGCCAGCTCACCTACAGGGGGCGTCACTGAAGCTTTCTTT.

This clonotype showed up just a few times. The J gene is TRBJ2-7, the V gene TRBV20-1; possibly TRBD1 for D (5 bases). Trimming took 2 bases from V and 2 from J, leaving 10 bases between them. CDR1 and CDR2 (germline): DFQATT, SNEGSKA (reference sequence). The CDR3 consists of 13 residues. DNA of the CDR3: TGCAGTGCTAGATGGCAGGGTGCCTACGAGCAGTACTTC. It encodes CSARWQGAYEQYF.

This chain uses TRBV20-1 with TRBJ2-1; tentatively, D is TRBD1 or TRBD2 (5 bases each). This CDR3 contains 19 residues. Germline values: CDR1 DFQATT, CDR2 SNEGSKA (reference sequence). Here the CDR3 reads CSAEGFSGPLSSSYNEQFF. The CDR3 DNA follows: TGCAGCGCGGAAGGGTTTTCGGGACCCCTTTCAAGCTCCTACAATGAGCAGTTCTTC.

This clonotype was detected many times. This chain joins TRBV4-2 and TRBJ2-2; D perhaps matches TRBD1 (5 bases). Germline CDR1 is LGHNA and CDR2 is YNFKEQ. The CDR3 loop spans 16 amino acids. Trimming cost V 1 base and J 4 bases, with 13 bases left between them. CDR3 sequence: CASSQVNQRGTGELFF. DNA for the CDR3: TGTGCCAGCAGCCAAGTTAACCAAAGGGGCACCGGGGAGCTGTTTTTT.

This sequence joins TRBV6-1 and TRBJ2-1, with D possibly being TRBD1 or TRBD2 (5 bases each). The CDR3 has 16 amino acids. Trimming removed 1 base from V and 0 bases from J, with 10 bases in between. Germline CDR1 MNHNS, CDR2 SASEGT. CDR3 region: CASSEVSGSSYNEQFF. The CDR3 DNA sequence: TGTGCCAGCAGTGAAGTGTCAGGGAGCTCCTACAATGAGCAGTTCTTC.

This clonotype was seen a handful of times. The genes are TRBV12-3 or TRBV12-4 and TRBJ2-6, with D possibly being TRBD2 (6 bases). Trimming removed 5 bases from V and 1 base from J, with 9 bases in between. This CDR3 is 15 amino acids long. The CDR3 sequence: CASSVGTSGANVLTF. CDR3 nucleotide sequence: TGTGCCAGCAGTGTAGGGACTTCTGGGGCCAACGTCCTGACTTTC.

J is TRBJ1-1 and V is TRBV9; D might be TRBD1 (5 bases). Germline CDR1 reads SGDLS; CDR2 reads YYNGEE. The CDR3 covers 13 residues. Trimming took 2 bases from V and 8 from J, leaving 13 bases between them. CDR3 region: CASSVEGAGEAFF. CDR3 in DNA: TGTGCCAGCAGCGTCGAAGGGGCAGGAGAAGCTTTCTTT.

This chain joins TRBV5-1 and TRBJ2-1, with TRBD2 matching 7 bases. V trimming: 0 bases; J trimming: 8 bases; junction bases outside the gene matches: 11. Germline V gives CDR1 SGHRS, CDR2 YFSETQ. This CDR3 has 16 amino acids. CDR3 loop: CASSLGGGSFNDEQFF. The CDR3 DNA reads as TGCGCCAGCAGCTTGGGGGGCGGGAGCTTCAATGATGAGCAGTTCTTC. The entire variable domain, with the rest obtained from reference TRBV5-1 and TRBJ2-1, is as follows: KAGVTQTPRYLIKTRGQQVTLSCSPISGHRSVSWYQQTPGQGLQFLFEYFSETQRNKGNFPGRFSGRQFSNSRSEMNVSTLELGDSALYLCASSLGGGSFNDEQFFGPGTRLTVL.

On this clonotype itself: A much larger clone lies one base from this, so it may be a read error. CDR3 DNA: TGTGCCATCAGTAATCAAGAGGCCCAGTACTTC. As protein: CAISNQEAQYF. This chain connects TRBV10-3 to TRBJ2-5; no firm D call. CDR3 size: 11 residues. Germline V CDR1 and CDR2: ENHRY, SYGVKD.